These T cell receptor beta chains were read from a single sample in a study of shared clonotypes between healthy human individuals. TCRdb's table, derived via immunoSEQ multiplex PCR, lists solely in-frame clones and lacks some. The top ten hold 0.39% of the sample, which has a few million clones, just over 90% seen once. The sample taken for sequencing was naive CD4+ T cells from PBMCs. The source of these receptors is a man between 18 and 29 years old in good health. Some clones in this sample may be carry-over from other donors' samples. Both conserved end residues are part of each CDR3. Fields, in order: CDR3 protein, CDR3 DNA, V gene, J gene, D gene, clone size. The D gene is left open where the match is weak. A row's size may be missing; if present it is once, few, many or a size class.

CDR3: CASRHRTGKATEAFF; DNA: TGTGCCAGCAGGCACCGGACAGGAAAAGCCACTGAAGCTTTCTTT; V: TRBV6-5; J: TRBJ1-1; D: TRBD1; size: -
CDR3: CATGYAGVPVDNEQFF; DNA: TGTGCCACGGGGTATGCGGGGGTTCCGGTCGACAATGAGCAGTTCTTC; V: TRBV4-2; J: TRBJ2-1; D: TRBD2; size: -
CDR3: CAIKVGQSNYGYTF; DNA: TGTGCCATCAAAGTGGGGCAGTCTAACTATGGCTACACCTTC; V: TRBV28; J: TRBJ1-2; D: -; size: -
CDR3: CASSEGGGPDQPQHF; DNA: TGTGCCAGCAGTGAAGGGGGGGGCCCTGATCAGCCCCAGCATTTT; V: TRBV6-1; J: TRBJ1-5; D: -; size: -
CDR3: CASSLESYTDTQYF; DNA: TGTGCCAGCAGCTTGGAGAGCTACACAGATACGCAGTATTTT; V: TRBV5-5; J: TRBJ2-3; D: -; size: -
CDR3: CASSPRVGSKNYNEQFF; DNA: TGTGCCAGCAGCCCAAGGGTAGGGTCGAAGAATTACAATGAGCAGTTCTTC; V: TRBV7-9; J: TRBJ2-1; D: -; size: -
CDR3: CASSRNRVRGGELFF; DNA: TGTGCCAGCAGCCGCAACAGGGTTCGCGGCGGGGAGCTGTTTTTT; V: TRBV28; J: TRBJ2-2; D: -; size: -
CDR3: CASSYGIPTGELFF; DNA: TGTGCCAGCAGCTACGGGATTCCGACCGGGGAGCTGTTTTTT; V: TRBV7-6; J: TRBJ2-2; D: -; size: -
CDR3: CASSQERDRSNQPQHF; DNA: TGTGCCAGCAGCCAAGAAAGGGACAGATCCAATCAGCCCCAGCATTTT; V: TRBV14; J: TRBJ1-5; D: TRBD1; size: -
CDR3: CASSISGTSDETQYF; DNA: TGTGCCAGCTCGATTTCCGGGACTAGCGATGAGACCCAGTACTTC; V: TRBV6-5; J: TRBJ2-5; D: TRBD2; size: -
CDR3: CSVIIGAGEQYF; DNA: TGCAGCGTGATTATTGGAGCGGGGGAGCAGTACTTC; V: TRBV29-1; J: TRBJ2-7; D: TRBD2; size: -
CDR3: CASSRLGTSGALSYEQYF; DNA: TGCGCCAGCAGCCGGCTAGGGACTAGCGGGGCCCTGTCCTACGAGCAGTACTTC; V: TRBV4-1; J: TRBJ2-7; D: TRBD2; size: -
CDR3: CASSLEDRRNTEAFF; DNA: TGTGCCAGCAGCTTGGAGGACAGGAGGAACACTGAAGCTTTCTTT; V: TRBV5-5; J: TRBJ1-1; D: TRBD1; size: -
CDR3: CASTNLGGSYNEQFF; DNA: TGCGCCAGCACCAATTTAGGGGGCTCCTACAATGAGCAGTTCTTC; V: TRBV5-1; J: TRBJ2-1; D: -; size: once
CDR3: CATHQGGRYEQYF; DNA: TGTGCCACCCATCAGGGCGGGAGGTACGAGCAGTACTTC; V: TRBV15; J: TRBJ2-7; D: TRBD2; size: -
CDR3: CASSLSYGQPQHF; DNA: TGTGCCAGCAGTTTATCGTATGGTCAGCCCCAGCATTTT; V: TRBV27; J: TRBJ1-5; D: -; size: -
CDR3: CASSLNRPEAFF; DNA: TGTGCCAGCAGTTTAAACAGACCAGAAGCTTTCTTT; V: TRBV28; J: TRBJ1-1; D: -; size: -
CDR3: CASRFGQVETQYF; DNA: TGTGCCAGCAGATTCGGACAAGTGGAGACCCAGTACTTC; V: TRBV7-2; J: TRBJ2-5; D: -; size: -
CDR3: CASSISSWGYEQYF; DNA: TGTGCCAGTAGTATATCCTCGTGGGGCTACGAGCAGTACTTC; V: TRBV19; J: TRBJ2-7; D: -; size: -
CDR3: CASSLTPGSGIQYF; DNA: TGTGCCAGCAGCTTGACCCCCGGATCCGGCATTCAGTACTTC; V: TRBV7-2; J: TRBJ2-4; D: -; size: -
CDR3: CASGWREISLYEQYF; DNA: TGTGCCAGCGGATGGAGGGAGATCTCTTTGTACGAGCAGTACTTC; V: TRBV2; J: TRBJ2-7; D: -; size: -
CDR3: CASSARTSGYSTDTQYF; DNA: TGTGCCAGCAGTGCCCGGACTAGCGGCTATAGCACAGATACGCAGTATTTT; V: TRBV27; J: TRBJ2-3; D: TRBD2; size: -
CDR3: CASSESGDYGYTF; DNA: TGTGCCAGCAGTGAATCCGGGGACTATGGCTACACCTTC; V: TRBV2; J: TRBJ1-2; D: -; size: -
CDR3: CASSLVSGGPTDTQYF; DNA: TGTGCCAGCAGCTTGGTTTCGGGAGGGCCCACAGATACGCAGTATTTT; V: TRBV5-4; J: TRBJ2-3; D: TRBD2; size: -
CDR3: CASSLIHEQFF; DNA: TGTGCCAGCAGCTTGATCCATGAGCAGTTCTTC; V: TRBV7-9; J: TRBJ2-1; D: -; size: -
CDR3: CASSYGSLNTEAFF; DNA: TGTGCCAGCAGTTACGGCAGCCTGAACACTGAAGCTTTCTTT; V: TRBV6-5; J: TRBJ1-1; D: -; size: -
CDR3: CASSVVGTGELFF; DNA: TGTGCCAGCAGCGTAGTGGGAACCGGGGAGCTGTTTTTT; V: TRBV9; J: TRBJ2-2; D: -; size: -
CDR3: CASSQARTGVSQPQHF; DNA: TGTGCCAGCAGCCAAGCGAGGACAGGGGTGAGTCAGCCCCAGCATTTT; V: TRBV4-2; J: TRBJ1-5; D: TRBD1; size: -
CDR3: CASSWLSAYGGGYTF; DNA: TGTGCCAGCAGCTGGCTCTCAGCTTATGGTGGAGGCTACACCTTC; V: TRBV7-9; J: TRBJ1-2; D: -; size: once
CDR3: CASSLPQQGVRGYTF; DNA: TGTGCCAGCAGCTTACCCCAACAGGGGGTAAGGGGCTACACCTTC; V: TRBV7-9; J: TRBJ1-2; D: TRBD1; size: -
CDR3: CASSPLEATGGRTYEQYF; DNA: TGTGCCAGCAGTCCCCTTGAGGCGACGGGAGGCCGAACCTACGAGCAGTACTTC; V: TRBV28; J: TRBJ2-7; D: TRBD2; size: -
CDR3: CASSPRGTSGRVLTYEQYF; DNA: TGTGCCAGCAGTCCTAGGGGGACTAGCGGGCGAGTATTGACCTACGAGCAGTACTTC; V: TRBV27; J: TRBJ2-7; D: TRBD2; size: -
CDR3: CASRSGGTHRFYGYTF; DNA: TGTGCCAGCAGATCAGGTGGGACTCACAGATTTTATGGCTACACCTTC; V: TRBV7-4; J: TRBJ1-2; D: -; size: -
CDR3: CATSRTGASYEQYF; DNA: TGTGCCACCAGCAGGACAGGGGCCTCCTACGAGCAGTACTTC; V: TRBV15; J: TRBJ2-7; D: TRBD1; size: -
CDR3: CASSLRGQSSGYTF; DNA: TGTGCCAGCAGCTTACGGGGACAGTCCTCTGGCTACACCTTC; V: TRBV7-9; J: TRBJ1-2; D: TRBD1; size: -
CDR3: CASSPQGAPGNTIYF; DNA: TGTGCCAGCAGCCCCCAGGGGGCCCCTGGAAACACCATATATTTT; V: TRBV9; J: TRBJ1-3; D: TRBD1; size: -
CDR3: CSVERRRQGVYEQYF; DNA: TGCAGCGTTGAAAGGCGACGGCAGGGGGTCTACGAGCAGTACTTC; V: TRBV29-1; J: TRBJ2-7; D: TRBD1; size: -
CDR3: CASSADRAAYNEQFF; DNA: TGTGCCAGCAGCGCCGACAGGGCCGCCTACAATGAGCAGTTCTTC; V: TRBV28; J: TRBJ2-1; D: TRBD1; size: -
CDR3: CAISRTGVQGNTEAFF; DNA: TGTGCCATCAGCCGGACAGGGGTCCAAGGGAACACTGAAGCTTTCTTT; V: TRBV10-3; J: TRBJ1-1; D: TRBD1; size: -
CDR3: CASEQMGTGELFF; DNA: TGTGCCAGCGAACAGATGGGGACCGGGGAGCTGTTTTTT; V: TRBV7-2; J: TRBJ2-2; D: -; size: -
CDR3: CASSQRLAGGTDTQYF; DNA: TGTGCCAGCAGCCAGAGACTAGCGGGAGGGACAGATACGCAGTATTTT; V: TRBV5-6; J: TRBJ2-3; D: TRBD2; size: once
CDR3: CASILTGISYEQYF; DNA: TGTGCCAGCATATTGACAGGGATCTCCTACGAGCAGTACTTC; V: TRBV6-1; J: TRBJ2-7; D: TRBD1; size: -
CDR3: CSVPPREARNTEAFF; DNA: TGCAGCGTTCCCCCACGGGAGGCGCGGAACACTGAAGCTTTCTTT; V: TRBV29-1; J: TRBJ1-1; D: -; size: -
CDR3: CASSPGPGMWRRTYEQYF; DNA: TGTGCCAGCAGCCCGGGACCAGGGATGTGGAGGAGGACCTACGAGCAGTACTTC; V: TRBV7-9; J: TRBJ2-7; D: -; size: once
CDR3: CAWSREGNTEAFF; DNA: TGTGCCTGGAGCCGAGAGGGGAACACTGAAGCTTTCTTT; V: TRBV30; J: TRBJ1-1; D: -; size: -
CDR3: CASSPDSNSGNTIYF; DNA: TGTGCCAGCAGTCCGGACAGCAACTCTGGAAACACCATATATTTT; V: TRBV2; J: TRBJ1-3; D: -; size: -
CDR3: CASSQGPGRQETQYF; DNA: TGCGCCAGCAGCCAAGGGCCGGGGAGGCAAGAGACCCAGTACTTC; V: TRBV4-1; J: TRBJ2-5; D: -; size: -
CDR3: CASSLQQGNEQFF; DNA: TGCGCCAGCAGCCTCCAACAGGGAAATGAGCAGTTCTTC; V: TRBV4-3; J: TRBJ2-1; D: -; size: -
CDR3: CASQPQGRVGYTF; DNA: TGTGCCAGCCAACCACAGGGTAGGGTTGGCTACACCTTC; V: TRBV7-9; J: TRBJ1-2; D: -; size: once
CDR3: CASSPLGTASAGTRGNTIYF; DNA: TGTGCCAGCTCACCACTGGGAACGGCGTCTGCGGGGACTCGGGGGAACACCATATATTTT; V: TRBV18; J: TRBJ1-3; D: -; size: -